This is a list of T cell receptor beta chains from one sample in a study of T cells in Graves' hyperthyroidism and ophthalmopathy. TCRdb re-called the multiplex PCR reads with MiXCR, one entry per CDR3 protein. The table has more than 600,000 distinct CDR3 sequences, about a sixth seen once; the top ten hold over 7.5%. Specimen: blood. Receptors originate from a young man with Graves' hyperthyroidism. The CDR3 runs from the conserved cysteine through the conserved F or W. D genes are given only for firm matches. Expanded clones are given a class, and other clones once, few, many or no size at all.

clone size	V gene	J gene	D gene	CDR3 protein	CDR3 DNA
few	TRBV29-1	TRBJ2-1	TRBD1	CSAGAPGQGALNEQFF	TGCAGCGCCGGGGCACCGGGACAGGGGGCTTTGAATGAGCAGTTCTTC
.	TRBV30	TRBJ2-5	.	CAWSPWGRSQETQYF	TGTGCCTGGAGCCCCTGGGGGCGGTCCCAAGAGACCCAGTACTTC
many	TRBV2	TRBJ1-2	TRBD1	CASSPGGLANGYTF	TGTGCCAGCAGCCCAGGGGGGCTAGCGAATGGCTACACCTTC
few	TRBV4-1	TRBJ2-3	TRBD2	CASSQDGLAGGTDTQYF	TGCGCCAGCAGCCAAGATGGTCTAGCGGGAGGCACAGATACGCAGTATTTT
few	TRBV5-4	TRBJ2-5	TRBD2	CASSSSLGLAVRETQYF	TGTGCCAGCAGCTCCTCACTAGGGCTAGCGGTCCGGGAGACCCAGTACTTC
many	TRBV20-1	TRBJ2-1	TRBD2	CSARVRRGRGRRDEQFF	TGCAGTGCTAGAGTCCGGCGCGGGAGGGGTCGGCGCGATGAGCAGTTCTTC
many	TRBV6-1	TRBJ2-3	TRBD2	CASSETLGLAGDTQYF	TGTGCCAGCAGTGAAACCCTCGGACTAGCCGGAGATACGCAGTATTTT
few	TRBV15	TRBJ1-2	.	CATSREVGGARGYTF	TGTGCCACCAGCAGAGAGGTTGGGGGGGCTAGAGGCTACACCTTC
many	TRBV12-3/TRBV12-4	TRBJ1-1	.	CASSLFMNTEAFF	TGTGCCAGCAGTTTGTTCATGAACACTGAAGCTTTCTTT
.	TRBV2	TRBJ1-1	.	CASRARVLNTEAFF	TGTGCCAGCAGGGCCAGGGTGCTGAACACTGAAGCTTTCTTT
many	TRBV3-1	TRBJ1-2	.	CASSQGMASYGYTF	TGTGCCAGCAGCCAGGGAATGGCCTCCTATGGCTACACCTTC
.	TRBV28	TRBJ2-1	.	CASSLVWRNNEQFF	TGTGCCAGCAGTTTAGTATGGAGGAACAATGAGCAGTTCTTC
few	TRBV29-1	TRBJ2-7	.	CSVQNRHYEQYF	TGCAGCGTTCAGAACAGGCACTACGAGCAGTACTTC
.	TRBV24-1	TRBJ2-5	TRBD2	CATSDPPGLAGVPTQYF	TGTGCCACCAGTGACCCCCCAGGGCTAGCGGGAGTTCCGACCCAGTACTTC
many	TRBV13	TRBJ1-1	.	CASSAKAFF	TGTGCCAGCAGCGCTAAAGCTTTCTTT